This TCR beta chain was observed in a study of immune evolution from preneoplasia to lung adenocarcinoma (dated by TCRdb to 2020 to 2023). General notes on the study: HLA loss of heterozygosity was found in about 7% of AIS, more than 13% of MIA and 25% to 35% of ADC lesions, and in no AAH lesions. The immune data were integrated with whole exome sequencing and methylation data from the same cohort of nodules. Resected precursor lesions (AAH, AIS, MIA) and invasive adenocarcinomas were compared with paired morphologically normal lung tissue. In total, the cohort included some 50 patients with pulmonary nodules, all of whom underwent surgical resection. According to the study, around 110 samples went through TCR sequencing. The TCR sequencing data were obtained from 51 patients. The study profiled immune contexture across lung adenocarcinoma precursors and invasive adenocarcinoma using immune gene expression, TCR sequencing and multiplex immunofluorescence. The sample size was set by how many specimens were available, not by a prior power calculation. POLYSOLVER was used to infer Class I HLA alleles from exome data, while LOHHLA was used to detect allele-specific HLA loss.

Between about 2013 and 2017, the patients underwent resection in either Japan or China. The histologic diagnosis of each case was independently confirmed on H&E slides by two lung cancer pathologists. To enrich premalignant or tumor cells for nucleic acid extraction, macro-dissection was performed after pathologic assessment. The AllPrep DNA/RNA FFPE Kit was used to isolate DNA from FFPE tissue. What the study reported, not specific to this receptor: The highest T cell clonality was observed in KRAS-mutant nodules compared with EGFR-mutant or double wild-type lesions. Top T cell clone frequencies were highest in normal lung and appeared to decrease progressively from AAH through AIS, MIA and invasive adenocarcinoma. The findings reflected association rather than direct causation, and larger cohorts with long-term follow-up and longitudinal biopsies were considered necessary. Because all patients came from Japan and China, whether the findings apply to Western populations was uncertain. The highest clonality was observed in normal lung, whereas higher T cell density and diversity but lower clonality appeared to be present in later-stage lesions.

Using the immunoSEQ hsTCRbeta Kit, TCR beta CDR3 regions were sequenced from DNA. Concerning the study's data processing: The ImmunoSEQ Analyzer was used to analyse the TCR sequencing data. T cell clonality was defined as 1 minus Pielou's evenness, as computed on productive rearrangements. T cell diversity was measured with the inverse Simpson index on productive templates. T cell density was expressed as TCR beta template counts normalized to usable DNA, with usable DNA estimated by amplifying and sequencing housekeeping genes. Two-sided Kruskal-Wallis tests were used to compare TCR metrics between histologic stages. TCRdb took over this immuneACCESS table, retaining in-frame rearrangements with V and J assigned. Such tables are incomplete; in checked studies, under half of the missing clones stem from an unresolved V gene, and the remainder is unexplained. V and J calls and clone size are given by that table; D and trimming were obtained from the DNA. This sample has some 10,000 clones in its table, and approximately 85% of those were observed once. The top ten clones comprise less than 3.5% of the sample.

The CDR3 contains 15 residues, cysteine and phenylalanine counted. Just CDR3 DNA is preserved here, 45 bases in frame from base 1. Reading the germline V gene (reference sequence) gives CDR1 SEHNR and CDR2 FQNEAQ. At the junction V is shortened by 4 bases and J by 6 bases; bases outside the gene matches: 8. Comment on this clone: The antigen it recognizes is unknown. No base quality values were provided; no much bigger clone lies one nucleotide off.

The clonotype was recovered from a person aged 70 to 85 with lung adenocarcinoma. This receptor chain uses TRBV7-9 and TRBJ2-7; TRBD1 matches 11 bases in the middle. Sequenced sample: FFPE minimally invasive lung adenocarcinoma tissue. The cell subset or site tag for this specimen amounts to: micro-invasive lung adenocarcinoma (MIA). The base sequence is TGTGCCAGCAGCTCTACCGGGACAGGGGGACCCGAGCAGTACTTC. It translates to CASSSTGTGGPEQYF.